This entry lists 9 T cell receptor beta chains sequenced from one sample in a study of cytomegalovirus exposure and HLA in healthy donors. The study ran its PCR with 60 Vbeta and 13 Jbeta primers. Here immunoSEQ multiplex PCR was the method, and the copy in TCRdb shows in-frame clones only, minus some. The sample lists around 90,000 clones, approximately 64% occurring once. Sequences were obtained from PBMCs. These receptors were collected from a boy aged 5-17 years in good health and CMV-seropositive.

This chain joins TRBV4-2 and TRBJ1-4, with TRBD1 matching 7 bases. Germline loops: CDR1 LGHNA, CDR2 YNFKEQ. This CDR3 has 15 amino acids. V gave up 4 bases and J gave up 7 bases; unmatched junction bases: 9. The CDR3 here is CASSPGDRETEKLFF. CDR3 sequence (DNA): TGTGCCAGCAGCCCAGGGGACAGAGAGACTGAAAAACTGTTTTTT.

This clone was observed a few times. This CDR3 is CASSVNRDSRGELFF. CDR3 coding DNA: TGTGCCAGCAGCGTAAACCGGGACTCACGTGGGGAGCTGTTTTTT. This sequence joins TRBV5-4 and TRBJ2-2, with a possible D match to TRBD2 (6 bases). V lost 4 bases to trimming and J lost 8 bases, with 18 bases between them. CDR3 length: 15 amino acids. Germline V gives CDR1 SGHNT, CDR2 YYREEE (reference sequence).

The chain is built from TRBV5-4 and TRBJ2-5, with D tentatively TRBD1 (6 bases). The end of the DNA aligns better with TRBJ2-7, so the J call may be wrong. Germline V gene data show CDR1 as SGHNT and CDR2 as YYREEE (reference sequence). This CDR3 region has 15 residues. The CDR3 nucleotides are TGTGCCAGCAGCCGGGACACGGCGAGCTCCTACGAGCAGTACTTC. It yields the protein CASSRDTASSYEQYF.

The CDR3 bases are TGCGCCAGCAGCCTATTGACAGCCTACTCCTACGAGCAGTACTTC. Translated: CASSLLTAYSYEQYF. V gene TRBV4-1 combines with J gene TRBJ2-5, with TRBD1 as a possible D gene (5 bases). The last part of the DNA fits TRBJ2-7 better; the J call may be wrong. CDR1 is MGHRA, CDR2 YSYEKL, per germline. The CDR3 runs 15 residues.

V usage is TRBV29-1 and J usage is TRBJ1-3, with D possibly being TRBD1 (5 bases). Trimming pared 7 bases from V and 0 bases from J, leaving 10 bases between. Germline values: CDR1 SQVTM, CDR2 ANQGSEA. CDR3 size: 13 residues. The CDR3 DNA reads TGCAGCGCACAGGCGAACTCTGGAAACACCATATATTTT. This encodes CSAQANSGNTIYF.

This clone was seen a single time. The J gene is TRBJ2-7, the V gene TRBV27; tentative D call: TRBD2 (7 bases). Germline-derived CDR1 and CDR2 are MNHEY and SMNVEV (reference sequence). Trimming pared 7 bases from V and 0 bases from J, leaving 13 bases between. This CDR3 comprises 14 residues. CDR3 in amino acids: CASKGGARSYEQYF. The CDR3 DNA reads as TGTGCCAGCAAGGGGGGGGCACGCTCCTACGAGCAGTACTTC.

The V and J genes are TRBV7-2 and TRBJ2-5, with TRBD1 matching over 11 bases. CDR3 size: 15 residues. In germline, CDR1 is SGHTA, CDR2 FQGNSA. V lost 3 bases to trimming and J lost 6 bases; unmatched junction nucleotides: 6. CDR3 DNA: TGTGCCAGCAGCTTCTGGACAGGGGGCGATAAGACCCAGTACTTC. As protein: CASSFWTGGDKTQYF.

The chain carries TRBV5-1 and TRBJ2-5; 9 bases agree with TRBD1. The CDR3 spans 14 residues. V shed 5 bases and J 11 bases; nucleotides not matched to a gene: 13. Germline V gives CDR1 SGHRS, CDR2 YFSETQ. The CDR3 protein is CASRTGTGTREQYF. The DNA for the CDR3 is TGCGCCAGCAGAACTGGGACAGGGACGAGGGAGCAGTACTTC.

The table lists this clone with a few counts. The chain carries TRBV19 and TRBJ2-7; D gene ambiguous. The CDR3 runs to 11 residues. V lost 3 bases and J 5 bases, leaving 5 bases between the germline ends. Germline CDR1 is LNHDA and CDR2 is SQIVND (reference sequence). This CDR3 is CASSMGHEQYF. The CDR3 DNA is TGTGCCAGTAGTATGGGCCACGAGCAGTACTTC.